The entry below describes one TCR beta chain. Its specificity is unknown. TCRdb reprocessed the 5' RACE reads with MiXCR, giving one entry per CDR3 protein. The sample lists some 320,000 distinct CDR3 sequences, roughly an eighth occurring once. The germline V gene has CDR1 MNHEY and CDR2 SVGAGI. V was trimmed by 1 base and J by 2 bases, leaving 14 bases between them. CDR3 length: 16 residues. The sample belongs to a study of T-cell memory formation after mild COVID-19. Overall study results and limits: Some responding clones appeared in pre-infection memory, suggesting cross-reactive memory joined.

The rearrangement uses TRBV6-5 and TRBJ2-5; the D gene is possibly TRBD2 (7 bases). The sequenced sample consisted of PBMCs or a T cell subset sorted from them (not recorded which). This sequence was found in a man aged 18 to 29 who had mild COVID-19 (a few samples of this study predate the infection). Cell type and time point are not known. CDR3 bases: TGTGCCAGCAGTTACTGGTCGGGGGGCCAGCAAGAGACCCAGTACTTC. Translated: CASSYWSGGQQETQYF.